This T cell receptor (beta chain) was sequenced during a study of regulatory T cells in long-lasting Graves disease. In its sample, this clonotype was seen a few times. Time point noted: newly diagnosed GD, antithyroid drugs for less than 3 months. Construction of the TCR library relied on RNA isolated from PBMCs. In building TCR beta libraries, iRepertoire HTBI primers were used together with Arm-PCR of CDR3 regions. TCRdb reprocessed the multiplex PCR reads with MiXCR, giving one entry per CDR3 protein. Of 250,000 to 300,000 distinct CDR3 sequences in the sample, approximately 18% were seen once. Germline assignment: CDR1 MGHRA and CDR2 YSYEKL. This CDR3 comprises 18 residues. V lost 0 bases and J lost 2; bases outside the gene matches: 9. These same records also appear under a second study, on T cells in Graves' hyperthyroidism and ophthalmopathy. That report adds: A model of 13 V-J pairs discriminated ophthalmopathy from stable hyperthyroidism.

The clonotype was recovered from a woman aged 30 to 39 with Graves disease. The sequencing here drew on peripheral blood mononuclear cells (PBMCs), taken at new diagnosis, from a patient treated with antithyroid drugs. V and J are TRBV4-1 and TRBJ2-3, with TRBD2 matching 9 bases. CDR3 DNA: TGCGCCAGCAGCCAAGATCGGGCGACTAGCGGTTTCACAGATACGCAGTATTTT. Its translation is CASSQDRATSGFTDTQYF.